This T cell receptor beta chain is from a study of blood T cell repertoires in COVID-19. Study-level background: Some COVID-19 samples were acute and others convalescent; all came from the United States, Italy and Spain. Nucleic acid was either cDNA or gDNA, and it came from T cells, B-cell-depleted T cells, or PBMCs.

How the authors handled the data: How many nucleated cells were present was estimated from reference gene primer amplification. The table came from immunoSEQ multiplex PCR; TCRdb's copy has only in-frame clones and leaves some out. V and J calls and clone size are as listed in that table; D and trimming were resolved from the DNA. The sample lists fewer than 70,000 clones, 80% to 85% seen once, with almost 10% in the top ten. This clone was counted between two and nine times. The specimen sequenced was peripheral blood. This receptor was identified in an elderly woman with acute or convalescent COVID-19.

CDR3 loop: CASGDRRNTEAFF. The DNA of the CDR3 is TGTGCCAGCGGGGACAGACGGAACACTGAAGCTTTCTTT. This chain joins TRBV19 and TRBJ1-1; 7 bases align to TRBD1. Germline CDR1 LNHDA, CDR2 SQIVND (reference sequence). The CDR3 spans 13 residues. V was pared by 9 bases and J by 1 base, with 5 bases of the junction left unmatched.